The 15 T cell receptor beta chains presented below share a single source sample, sequenced in a study of response to subunit inactivated influenza vaccine. Each CDR3 protein gets one entry after TCRdb re-called the RT-PCR reads with MiXCR. Of around 570,000 distinct CDR3 sequences listed, roughly 8.2% are singletons. Sequences were derived from PBMCs from blood, sampled less than 25 months after vaccination. These receptors were collected from a man between 50 and 75 years old who received an inactivated influenza vaccine.

This clonotype was counted only a few times. This chain joins TRBV20-1 and TRBJ1-5, with TRBD1 matching over 8 bases. Germline loops: CDR1 DFQATT, CDR2 SNEGSKA (reference sequence). The CDR3 runs 15 residues. Trimming at V came to 3 bases and at J to 6 bases, leaving 10 bases not matched to a gene. The CDR3 coding sequence is TGCAGTGCTAGTCTGCAGGGGGCCGCGGGTCAGCCCCAGCATTTT. Its translation: CSASLQGAAGQPQHF.

This clonotype showed up just a few times. The chain carries TRBV5-1 and TRBJ1-2; TRBD1 might be the D (5 bases). V was trimmed by 0 bases and J by 6 bases, leaving 12 bases between them. The CDR3 covers 14 residues. Looked up from germline, CDR1 is SGHRS and CDR2 is YFSETQ. The CDR3 coding sequence is TGCGCCAGCAGCTTGGAAGGGGAAGTGGATGGCTACACCTTC. Translated: CASSLEGEVDGYTF.

This clonotype was found a few times. The genes are TRBV20-1 and TRBJ2-1, with 8 bases that match TRBD2. V dropped 4 bases and J dropped 15; count of bases not matched to a gene: 20. CDR1 and CDR2 from the germline V gene are DFQATT and SNEGSKA (reference sequence). The CDR3 runs to 15 residues. CDR3 DNA sequence: TGCAGTGCTATCCCCGTGGTGCGGGAGGCCCGCGTGCTGTTCTTC. Encoded protein: CSAIPVVREARVLFF.

The sample holds many counts of this clonotype. J is TRBJ1-4 and V is TRBV20-1; TRBD1 is a possible D gene (5 bases). The ends were cut back, 3 bases at V and 0 bases at J, with 8 bases in the middle. The CDR3 is 14 residues long. Looked up from germline, CDR1 is DFQATT and CDR2 is SNEGSKA (reference sequence). The CDR3 loop is CSARGGATNEKLFF. DNA of the CDR3: TGCAGTGCTAGGGGGGGTGCAACTAATGAAAAACTGTTTTTT.

This chain connects TRBV3-1 to TRBJ1-6, with D perhaps TRBD1 (5 bases). The germline CDR1 and CDR2 sequences are LGHDT and YNNKEL (reference sequence). The V end lost 1 base, the J end lost 14 bases, and 6 bases lay between the germline ends. This CDR3 region has 11 residues. CDR3 loop: CASSQGGALHF. Here the CDR3 DNA reads TGTGCCAGCAGCCAAGGGGGGGCCCTCCACTTT.

The V and J genes are TRBV25-1 and TRBJ2-7, with D perhaps TRBD1 (5 bases). Germline V CDR1 and CDR2: MGHDK, SYGVNS. V shed 1 base and J shed 0 bases, with 7 bases lying between them. The CDR3 contains 14 residues. DNA of the CDR3: TGTGCCAGCAGTGAATGGGGCGGCTCCTACGAGCAGTACTTC. This translates into CASSEWGGSYEQYF.

The sample holds a few counts of this clonotype. This chain links TRBV5-1 with TRBJ1-2; 9 bases line up with TRBD1. This CDR3 comprises 14 residues. CDR1 SGHRS and CDR2 YFSETQ come from the germline V gene. After removal of 4 bases from V and 7 bases from J, the junction contained 8 bases not matched to a gene. CDR3 region: CASSKETGGSGYTF. CDR3 in DNA: TGCGCCAGCAGCAAAGAAACAGGGGGCTCTGGCTACACCTTC.

The J gene is TRBJ1-5, the V gene TRBV4-2; D is unclear. This CDR3 has 15 amino acids. With 0 bases removed from V and 4 bases from J, the gap between germline ends came to 10 bases. Germline values: CDR1 LGHNA, CDR2 YNFKEQ. The CDR3 DNA sequence: TGTGCCAGCAGCCAAGAACCAGCGGGAAATCAGCCCCAGCATTTT. Protein product: CASSQEPAGNQPQHF.

A few counts support this clonotype. The genes are TRBV29-1 and TRBJ2-1; a weak D match, TRBD1 (6 bases). The CDR3 extends over 14 amino acids. The ends were cut back, 7 bases at V and 2 bases at J, with 15 bases in the middle. Germline V gene lookup returns CDR1 SQVTM and CDR2 ANQGSEA. The CDR3 here is CSARGGGTYNEQFF. CDR3 DNA: TGCAGCGCCCGAGGGGGTGGCACCTACAATGAGCAGTTCTTC.

This clonotype was seen only a few times. The chain uses TRBV5-1 and TRBJ2-4; 7 nucleotides align to TRBD1. V was clipped by 3 bases and J by 2 bases; unmatched bases: 20. Germline V gene sequence: CDR1 SGHRS, CDR2 YFSETQ. There are 20 residues in the CDR3. Written as DNA, the CDR3 is TGCGCCAGCAGCTGGCCCTCGAGGGGGCGAGATGGGGAGACCAAAAACATTCAGTACTTC. As protein: CASSWPSRGRDGETKNIQYF.

This clonotype has only a few counts. The junction departs from the called germline gene at one end, perhaps through a read error. V is TRBV5-1 and J is TRBJ2-3; 9 bases align to TRBD1. Germline V gives CDR1 SGHRS, CDR2 YFSETQ. The CDR3 is made up of 16 amino acids. For the CDR3, the DNA is TGCGCCTGCAGCTTATTCGGGACAGGGTTTGAGGATACGCAGTATTTT. As protein: CACSLFGTGFEDTQYF.

This clonotype was found a few times. The chain is built from TRBV29-1 and TRBJ2-3; D is ambiguous. The CDR3 covers 13 residues. Germline CDR1 is SQVTM and CDR2 is ANQGSEA. V was clipped by 4 bases and J by 0 bases, with 8 bases between them. The chain's CDR3 is CSVVRASTDTQYF. CDR3 bases: TGCAGCGTTGTTAGGGCAAGCACAGATACGCAGTATTTT.

This clonotype has at least ten counts. The chain has TRBV5-1 and TRBJ2-7; D uncertain. This CDR3 comprises 13 residues. Trimming removed 4 bases from V and 5 bases from J, with 13 bases in between. Per the germline V gene, CDR1 is SGHRS and CDR2 is YFSETQ. The CDR3 DNA sequence: TGCGCCAGCAGCCCATTCGGTCTGAACGAGCAGTACTTC. Protein sequence: CASSPFGLNEQYF.

This clonotype was observed a handful of times. The CDR3: CASSYGARAETQYF. The DNA of the CDR3 is TGTGCCAGCAGTTACGGGGCCAGAGCGGAGACCCAGTACTTC. The chain carries TRBV6-2 or TRBV6-3 and TRBJ2-5, with D perhaps TRBD1 (5 bases). Germline lookup yields CDR1 MNHEY and CDR2 SVGEGT. With 2 bases removed from V and 5 bases from J, the gap between germline ends came to 12 bases. CDR3 length: 14 residues.

The chain uses TRBV5-1 and TRBJ2-6, with TRBD1 matching over 8 bases. The CDR3 spans 16 residues. V was clipped by 2 bases and J by 4 bases; unmatched bases: 5. Germline V CDR1 and CDR2: SGHRS, YFSETQ. For the CDR3, the DNA is TGCGCCAGCAGCTTCCAGGGGGCTGGGGGGGCCAACGTCCTGACTTTC. Its protein is CASSFQGAGGANVLTF.